This T cell receptor (beta chain) is from a study of blood T cell repertoires in COVID-19. Resolution of symptoms, clearance, or two negative PCRs was present in recovered Cohort 3 donors. The V end was cut by 5 bases, the J end by 4 bases, with 17 bases between. The CDR3 consists of 15 residues. Per the germline V gene, CDR1 is LNHNV and CDR2 is YYDKDF (reference sequence). Repertoires were generated with immunoSEQ multiplex PCR, while TCRdb's copy carries only in-frame clones and drops some. The top ten hold 15% to 20% of the sample, which has some 170,000 clones, around 80% seen once. Material for sequencing was PBMCs or T cells enriched from blood (not recorded which). The chain is built from TRBV15 and TRBJ2-5, with D perhaps TRBD1 (6 bases). The source is a woman aged 50 to 60 who had recovered from COVID-19. This CDR3 is CATSQSRGQGETQYF. CDR3 bases: TGTGCCACCAGCCAATCCAGGGGCCAAGGAGAGACCCAGTACTTC.